This T cell receptor (beta chain) was identified in a study of blood T cell repertoires in COVID-19. Study information: Samples came from the United States, Italy and Spain, spanning acute and convalescent COVID-19. In each case, the material was cDNA or gDNA derived from T cells, B-cell-depleted T cells, or PBMCs.

TCRdb's table, derived via immunoSEQ multiplex PCR, lists solely in-frame clones and lacks some. The sample yields approximately 94,000 clones, around 88% seen once. This clone was recorded once. The CDR3 covers 16 residues. CDR1 MNHEY and CDR2 SMNVEV come from the germline V gene (reference sequence). Trimming pared 5 bases from V and 2 bases from J, leaving 19 bases between. The V call is TRBV27, the J call TRBJ2-7; the D is unclear. This receptor was obtained from a human donor in a cohort sampled during active COVID-19. Input material: peripheral blood. The CDR3 DNA sequence: TGTGCCAGCAGTATCTCCTACCCTGATGCCACCTACGAGCAGTACTTC. Protein product: CASSISYPDATYEQYF.